These T cell receptor beta chains were read from a single sample in a study of T cell changes during pregnancy in multiple sclerosis. Only in-frame clones appear in the TCRdb table, and some are missing; sequencing was by immunoSEQ multiplex PCR. The sample gives about 80,000 clones, under 95% of which show up once; about 3% is in the top ten. Sequenced here: peripheral blood, sampled before pregnancy. These receptors were obtained from a female donor with multiple sclerosis, enrolled in a pregnancy study. Both conserved end residues are part of each CDR3. D genes are given only for firm matches. Size tells how often a clone was seen (once, few, many) or the class of an expanded clone, and some rows leave it out.

J,size,V,D,DNA,CDR3
TRBJ2-1,once,TRBV14,TRBD1,TGTGCCAGCAGCCCCCTATCAGGGGGCTTGTACAATGAGCAGTTCTTC,CASSPLSGGLYNEQFF
TRBJ2-2,NA,TRBV10-3,NA,TGTGCCATCAGTGCAGAGGGCACAGCGTCGAACACCGGGGAGCTGTTTTTT,CAISAEGTASNTGELFF
TRBJ2-4,once,TRBV4-2,TRBD1,TGTGCCAGCAGCCAGGAGGACAGGGCCCTTAAGAACATTCAGTACTTC,CASSQEDRALKNIQYF
TRBJ2-1,NA,TRBV28,TRBD2,TGTGCCAGCAGTTTGGATAGCGGGAGGAAGGAAGAGCAGTTCTTC,CASSLDSGRKEEQFF
TRBJ1-4,NA,TRBV5-6,TRBD1,TGTGCCAGCAGCTTTAGGACAGGTTCGACTAATGAAAAACTGTTTTTT,CASSFRTGSTNEKLFF
TRBJ2-7,NA,TRBV6-1,NA,TGTGCCAGCAGTGAATGGACACCCCGCTCCTACGAGCAGTACTTC,CASSEWTPRSYEQYF
TRBJ2-7,NA,TRBV5-1,NA,TGCGCCAGCAGCTTGAAGGGGGTCCACGAGCAGTACTTC,CASSLKGVHEQYF
TRBJ2-1,NA,TRBV27,TRBD2,TGTGCCAGCAGTTTAAGGGCGACTAGCGGATACAATGAGCAGTTCTTC,CASSLRATSGYNEQFF
TRBJ2-1,NA,TRBV6-1,TRBD2,TGTGCCAGCAGTGAGATACTAGCGGATGGAGAGCAGTTCTTC,CASSEILADGEQFF
TRBJ2-3,NA,TRBV7-9,TRBD2,TGTGCCAGCAGTTCATTTAGCGGGATTAGACCAGATACGCAGTATTTT,CASSSFSGIRPDTQYF
TRBJ2-3,NA,TRBV28,NA,TGTGCCAGCAGCCCGGTGACAGATACGCAGTATTTT,CASSPVTDTQYF
TRBJ1-1,NA,TRBV25-1,NA,TGTGCCAGCACGGGACACCAGAACACTGAAGCTTTCTTT,CASTGHQNTEAFF
TRBJ2-7,NA,TRBV7-2,NA,TGTGCCAGCAGCTTAGTCCCGGGACTCACCTACGAGCAGTACTTC,CASSLVPGLTYEQYF
TRBJ2-4,NA,TRBV5-4,NA,TGTGCCAGCGATGGGGGCGATAACATTCAGTACTTC,CASDGGDNIQYF
TRBJ2-7,NA,TRBV7-9,TRBD1,TGTGCCAGCAGCTCCGGGACAGGGCAGTACGAGCAGTACTTC,CASSSGTGQYEQYF
TRBJ1-1,NA,TRBV27,TRBD1,TGTGCCAGCAGTCCTCTTCGGACAGGGGAGGTGAACACTGAAGCTTTCTTT,CASSPLRTGEVNTEAFF
TRBJ1-2,NA,TRBV5-8,NA,TGTGCCAGCAGCTTCGTGTATGGCTACACCTTC,CASSFVYGYTF
TRBJ2-3,NA,TRBV14,NA,TGTGCCAGCAGCCCTAGGAGGTCTCTTCGCACAGATACGCAGTATTTT,CASSPRRSLRTDTQYF
TRBJ2-3,once,TRBV5-4,TRBD2,TGTGCCAGCAGCTTCAGCGGGAGTAGTGCAGATACGCAGTATTTT,CASSFSGSSADTQYF
TRBJ2-1,NA,TRBV4-3,TRBD2,TGCGCCAGCAGCCAACATCTAGCGGCCAATGAGCAGTTCTTC,CASSQHLAANEQFF
TRBJ1-1,NA,TRBV2,TRBD1,TGTGCCAGCAGGGCGACAGGGATGATGAACACTGAAGCTTTCTTT,CASRATGMMNTEAFF
TRBJ2-3,NA,TRBV4-1,TRBD2,TGCGCCAGCAGCCAAGAAATAGCGGGTACAGATACGCAGTATTTT,CASSQEIAGTDTQYF
TRBJ2-7,NA,TRBV7-8,NA,TGTGCCAGCAGCTTAGGAGGTCAAACGGGCTACGAGCAGTACTTC,CASSLGGQTGYEQYF
TRBJ2-5,NA,TRBV2,NA,TGTGCCAGCAGTCTAGAGACCCAGTACTTC,CASSLETQYF
TRBJ2-1,NA,TRBV28,NA,TGTGCCAGCAGTTGGGTGGGCGACAATGAGCAGTTCTTC,CASSWVGDNEQFF
TRBJ1-5,NA,TRBV19,TRBD1,TGTGCCAGTAGTGTGGGGGACAGGGGGAAGGAGCCCCAGCATTTT,CASSVGDRGKEPQHF